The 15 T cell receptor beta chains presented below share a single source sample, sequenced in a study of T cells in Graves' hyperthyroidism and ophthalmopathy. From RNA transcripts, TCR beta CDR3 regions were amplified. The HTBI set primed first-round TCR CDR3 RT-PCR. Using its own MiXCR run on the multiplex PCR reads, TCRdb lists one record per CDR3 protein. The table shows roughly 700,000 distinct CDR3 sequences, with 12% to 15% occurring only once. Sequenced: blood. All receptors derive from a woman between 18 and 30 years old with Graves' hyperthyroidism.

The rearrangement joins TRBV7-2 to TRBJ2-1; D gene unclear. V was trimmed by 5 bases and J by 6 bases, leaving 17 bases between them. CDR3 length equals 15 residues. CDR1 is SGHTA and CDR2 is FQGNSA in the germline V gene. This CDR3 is CASSPPRLVSNEQFF. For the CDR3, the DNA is TGTGCCAGCAGCCCTCCTAGGCTAGTGAGCAATGAGCAGTTCTTC.

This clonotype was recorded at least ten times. The CDR3 loop is CASTKVAGETGELFF. The CDR3 region has the DNA TGTGCCAGCACTAAGGTAGCGGGAGAAACCGGGGAGCTGTTTTTT. The chain joins TRBV6-2 or TRBV6-3 to TRBJ2-2; the match to TRBD2 covers 9 bases. The V gene's germline CDR1 is MNHEY and CDR2 SVGEGT. V lost 7 bases, J lost 5 bases, and 8 bases stayed unmatched. This CDR3 has 15 amino acids.

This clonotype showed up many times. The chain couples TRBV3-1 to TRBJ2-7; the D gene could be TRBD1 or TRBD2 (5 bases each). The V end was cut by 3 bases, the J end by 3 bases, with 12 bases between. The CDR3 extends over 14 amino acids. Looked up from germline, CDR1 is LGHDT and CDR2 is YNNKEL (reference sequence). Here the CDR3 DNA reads TGTGCCAGCAGCCAGGTCCCGGGACGCTACGAGCAGTACTTC. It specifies CASSQVPGRYEQYF.

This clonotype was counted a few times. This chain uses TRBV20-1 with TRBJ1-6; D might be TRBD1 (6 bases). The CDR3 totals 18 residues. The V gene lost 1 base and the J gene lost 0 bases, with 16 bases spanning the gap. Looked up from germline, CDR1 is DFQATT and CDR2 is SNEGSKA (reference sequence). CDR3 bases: TGCAGTGCTAGAGCCACAGGGAACATATACTCCTATAATTCACCCCTCCACTTT. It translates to CSARATGNIYSYNSPLHF.

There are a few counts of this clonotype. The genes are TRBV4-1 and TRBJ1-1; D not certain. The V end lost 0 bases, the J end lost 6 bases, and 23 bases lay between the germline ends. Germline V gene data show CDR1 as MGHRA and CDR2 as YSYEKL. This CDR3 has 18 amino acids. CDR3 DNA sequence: TGCGCCAGCAGCCAAGAGAAGTTTGTGTGGTGGGGTAAGTCTGAAGCTTTCTTT. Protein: CASSQEKFVWWGKSEAFF.

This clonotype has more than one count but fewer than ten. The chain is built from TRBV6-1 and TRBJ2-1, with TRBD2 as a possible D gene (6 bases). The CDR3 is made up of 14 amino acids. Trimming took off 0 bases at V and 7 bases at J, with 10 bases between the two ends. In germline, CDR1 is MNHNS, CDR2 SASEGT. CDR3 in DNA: TGTGCCAGCAGTGAAGCGGGAGGTTCAAATGAGCAGTTCTTC. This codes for CASSEAGGSNEQFF.

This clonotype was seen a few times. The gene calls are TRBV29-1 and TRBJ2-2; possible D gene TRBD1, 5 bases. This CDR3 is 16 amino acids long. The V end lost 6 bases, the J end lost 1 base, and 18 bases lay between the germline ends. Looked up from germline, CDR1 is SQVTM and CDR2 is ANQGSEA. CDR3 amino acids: CSVKNADTENTGELFF. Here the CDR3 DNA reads TGCAGCGTCAAGAACGCGGACACTGAGAACACCGGGGAGCTGTTTTTT.

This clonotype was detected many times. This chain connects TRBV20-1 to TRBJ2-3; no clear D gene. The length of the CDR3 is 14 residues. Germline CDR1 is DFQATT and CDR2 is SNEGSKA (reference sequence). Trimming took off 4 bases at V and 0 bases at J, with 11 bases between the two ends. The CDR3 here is CSANGGTSTDTQYF. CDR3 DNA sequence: TGCAGTGCTAACGGCGGTACTAGCACAGATACGCAGTATTTT.

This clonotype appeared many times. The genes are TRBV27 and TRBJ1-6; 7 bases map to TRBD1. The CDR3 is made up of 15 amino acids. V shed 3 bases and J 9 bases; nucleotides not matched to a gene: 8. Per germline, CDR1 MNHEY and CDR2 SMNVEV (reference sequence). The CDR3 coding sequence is TGTGCCAGCAGTTTGAATCCAGGGGACAGTTCACCCCTCCACTTT. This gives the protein CASSLNPGDSSPLHF.

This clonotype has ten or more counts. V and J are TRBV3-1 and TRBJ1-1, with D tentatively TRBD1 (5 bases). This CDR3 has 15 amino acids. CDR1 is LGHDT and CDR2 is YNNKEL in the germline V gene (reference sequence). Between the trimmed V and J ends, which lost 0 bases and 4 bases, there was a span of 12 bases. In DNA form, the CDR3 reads TGTGCCAGCAGCCAAGACTTCGTCAGGGTCACTGAAGCTTTCTTT. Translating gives CASSQDFVRVTEAFF.

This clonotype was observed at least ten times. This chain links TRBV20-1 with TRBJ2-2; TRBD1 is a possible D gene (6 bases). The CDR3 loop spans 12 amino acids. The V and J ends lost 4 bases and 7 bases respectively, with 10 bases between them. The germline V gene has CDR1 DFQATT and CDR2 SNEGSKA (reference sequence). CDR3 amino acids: CSAKQGNGELFF. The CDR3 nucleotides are TGCAGTGCTAAGCAGGGGAACGGGGAGCTGTTTTTT.

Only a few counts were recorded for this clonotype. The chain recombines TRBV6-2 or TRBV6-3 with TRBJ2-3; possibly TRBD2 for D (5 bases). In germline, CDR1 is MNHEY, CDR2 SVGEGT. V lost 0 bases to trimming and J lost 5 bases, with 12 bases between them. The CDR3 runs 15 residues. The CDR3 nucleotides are TGTGCCAGCAGTTACTCCGACGGGGAAGTAGATACGCAGTATTTT. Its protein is CASSYSDGEVDTQYF.

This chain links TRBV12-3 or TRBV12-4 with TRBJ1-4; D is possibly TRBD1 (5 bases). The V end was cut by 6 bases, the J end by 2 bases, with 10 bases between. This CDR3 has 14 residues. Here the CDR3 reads CASRTAFTNEKLFF. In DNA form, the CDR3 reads TGTGCCAGCAGGACAGCCTTCACTAATGAAAAACTGTTTTTT.

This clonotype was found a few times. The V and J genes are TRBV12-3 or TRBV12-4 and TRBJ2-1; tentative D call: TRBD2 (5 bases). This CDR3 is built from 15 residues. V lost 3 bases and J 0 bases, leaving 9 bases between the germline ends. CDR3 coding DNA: TGTGCCAGCAGTTTTTGGGCGGGCTCCTACAATGAGCAGTTCTTC. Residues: CASSFWAGSYNEQFF.

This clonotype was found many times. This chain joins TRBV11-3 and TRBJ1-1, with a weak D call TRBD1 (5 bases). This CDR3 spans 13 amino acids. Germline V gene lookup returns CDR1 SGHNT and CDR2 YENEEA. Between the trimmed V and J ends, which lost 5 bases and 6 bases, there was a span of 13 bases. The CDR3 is CASSRTGFAEAFF. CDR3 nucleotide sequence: TGTGCCAGCAGCCGTACAGGATTTGCTGAAGCTTTCTTT.